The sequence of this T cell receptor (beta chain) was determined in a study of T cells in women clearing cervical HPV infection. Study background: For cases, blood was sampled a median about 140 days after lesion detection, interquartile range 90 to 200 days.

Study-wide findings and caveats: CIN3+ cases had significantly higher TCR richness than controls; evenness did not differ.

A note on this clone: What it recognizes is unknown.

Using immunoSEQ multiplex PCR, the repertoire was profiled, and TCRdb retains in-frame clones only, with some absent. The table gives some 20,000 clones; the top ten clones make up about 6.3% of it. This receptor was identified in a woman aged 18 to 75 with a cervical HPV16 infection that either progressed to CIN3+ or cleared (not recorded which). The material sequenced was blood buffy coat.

The DNA read from the CDR3 is TGTGCCAGCTCAAGGCGGGGACTCTCCACAGATACC. Its translation: CASSRRGLSTDT. The full CDR3 protein reads CASSRRGLSTDTYTF. The V call is TRBV18, the J call TRBJ1-2, with a tentative D call TRBD1 (5 bases). The read terminates 3 residues before the CDR3 end, so the remaining end is supplied by the germline J gene. The CDR3 runs to 15 residues. Germline-derived CDR1 and CDR2 are KGHSH and LQKENI.